These T cell receptor beta chains were read from a single sample in a study of T cells after yellow fever vaccination. Each CDR3 protein is one row after TCRdb ran MiXCR on the 5' RACE reads. The sample shows about 240,000 distinct CDR3 sequences, 6.9% of them seen only once. Sequences were derived from CD4+ T cells sorted from PBMCs, sampled 15 days after the yellow fever booster vaccination. The receptors were sampled from a man between 25 and 39 years old who received the YFV17D yellow fever vaccine. CDR3s include the opening cysteine and the closing phenylalanine or tryptophan. Each record gives: CDR3 DNA, CDR3 protein, V gene, D gene, J gene, clone size. D genes are given only for firm matches. Clone size is not always given. Where it is, it says once, few, many or a class for expanded clones.

CDR3nt: TGTGCCAGCAGCTTAGGGCTAGCGGGAGAGTTAGATACGCAGTATTTT
CDR3aa: CASSLGLAGELDTQYF
v_gene: TRBV7-8
d_gene: TRBD2
j_gene: TRBJ2-3
abundance: many

CDR3nt: TGCGCCAGCAGTCCGGATCCTGGACAGGGGTTTTTGAGCAATCAGCCCCAGCATTTT
CDR3aa: CASSPDPGQGFLSNQPQHF
v_gene: TRBV10-1
d_gene: TRBD1
j_gene: TRBJ1-5
abundance: NA

CDR3nt: TGTGCCAGCAGCCCCGCCACCGGGACTAGCGGGAGTGATGAGCAGTTCTTC
CDR3aa: CASSPATGTSGSDEQFF
v_gene: TRBV11-2
d_gene: TRBD2
j_gene: TRBJ2-1
abundance: once

CDR3nt: TGTGCCAGCAGTCCCACGCAGGGTAGAAGGACTGAAGCTTTCTTT
CDR3aa: CASSPTQGRRTEAFF
v_gene: TRBV6-1
d_gene: NA
j_gene: TRBJ1-1
abundance: many

CDR3nt: TGCAGTGCTCAGGGGGCTACGAATTCACCCCTCCACTTT
CDR3aa: CSAQGATNSPLHF
v_gene: TRBV20-1
d_gene: TRBD1
j_gene: TRBJ1-6
abundance: many

CDR3nt: TGTGCCAGCAGTAAAGACAGGCGTACTAACTCTGGGGCCAACGTCCTGACTTTC
CDR3aa: CASSKDRRTNSGANVLTF
v_gene: TRBV12-3/TRBV12-4
d_gene: NA
j_gene: TRBJ2-6
abundance: few

CDR3nt: TGTGCCAGCAGCCAAGGGTTTGGAACCTACGAGCAGTACTTC
CDR3aa: CASSQGFGTYEQYF
v_gene: TRBV4-2
d_gene: NA
j_gene: TRBJ2-7
abundance: NA

CDR3nt: TGTGCCAGCACGGCGGGGACAGGGAGCTCCTACGAGCAGTACTTC
CDR3aa: CASTAGTGSSYEQYF
v_gene: TRBV12-3/TRBV12-4
d_gene: TRBD1
j_gene: TRBJ2-7
abundance: many

CDR3nt: TGTACCAGCAGCTTAGGACAGGGGGGCGGCAATCAGCCCCAGCATTTT
CDR3aa: CTSSLGQGGGNQPQHF
v_gene: TRBV7-9
d_gene: TRBD1
j_gene: TRBJ1-5
abundance: NA

CDR3nt: TGCAGTGCTAGTCTTGGGGGGCAGGGCCAAGAGACCCAGTACTTC
CDR3aa: CSASLGGQGQETQYF
v_gene: TRBV20-1
d_gene: NA
j_gene: TRBJ2-5
abundance: NA

CDR3nt: TGCAGTGCTAGAGTTTCGGTAGCCAACGTCCTGACTTTC
CDR3aa: CSARVSVANVLTF
v_gene: TRBV20-1
d_gene: NA
j_gene: TRBJ2-6
abundance: many

CDR3nt: TGTGCCAGCAGTCTGACTAGCGGGAGAGGCAATGAGCAGTTCTTC
CDR3aa: CASSLTSGRGNEQFF
v_gene: TRBV28
d_gene: TRBD2
j_gene: TRBJ2-1
abundance: many

CDR3nt: TGTGCCAGCAGACCCACAGGCTCTGGGGCCAACGTCCTGACTTTC
CDR3aa: CASRPTGSGANVLTF
v_gene: TRBV7-2
d_gene: NA
j_gene: TRBJ2-6
abundance: few

CDR3nt: TGCAGTGCTACGGGGACAGGGGACTCAGGCTACACCTTC
CDR3aa: CSATGTGDSGYTF
v_gene: TRBV20-1
d_gene: TRBD1
j_gene: TRBJ1-2
abundance: few

CDR3nt: TGTGCCAGCAGCTTAGAGGCTAGCCCAGATACGCAGTATTTT
CDR3aa: CASSLEASPDTQYF
v_gene: TRBV7-2
d_gene: NA
j_gene: TRBJ2-3
abundance: many

CDR3nt: TGCAGTGCTAGAGATACGATAGCAGATACCTACAATGAGCAGTTCTTC
CDR3aa: CSARDTIADTYNEQFF
v_gene: TRBV20-1
d_gene: NA
j_gene: TRBJ2-1
abundance: few

CDR3nt: TGTGCCAGCACGGAAGGGGCGAAATTAACGGGTACGCAGTATTTT
CDR3aa: CASTEGAKLTGTQYF
v_gene: TRBV6-1
d_gene: NA
j_gene: TRBJ2-3
abundance: few

CDR3nt: TGTGCCAGCAGCCGAGGGGGGGGCACCGGGGAGCTGTTTTTT
CDR3aa: CASSRGGGTGELFF
v_gene: TRBV7-2
d_gene: NA
j_gene: TRBJ2-2
abundance: few

CDR3nt: TGTGCCACCAGTGATACAGGGGGGCCAGAGACCCAGTACTTC
CDR3aa: CATSDTGGPETQYF
v_gene: TRBV24-1
d_gene: TRBD1
j_gene: TRBJ2-5
abundance: few

CDR3nt: TGCAGTGCTAGTGTGGGGTCTGGTTCTAGCAATCAGCCCCAGCATTTT
CDR3aa: CSASVGSGSSNQPQHF
v_gene: TRBV20-1
d_gene: NA
j_gene: TRBJ1-5
abundance: NA

CDR3nt: TGCGCCAGCAGCTTGGGGGAGGCTTCCGCCCAGCCCCAGCATTTT
CDR3aa: CASSLGEASAQPQHF
v_gene: TRBV5-1
d_gene: NA
j_gene: TRBJ1-5
abundance: NA

CDR3nt: TGTGCCAGCTCACTGACGGGGGCAGGGAGCTACGAGCAGTACTTC
CDR3aa: CASSLTGAGSYEQYF
v_gene: TRBV18
d_gene: NA
j_gene: TRBJ2-7
abundance: few

CDR3nt: TGCAGTGGAGGAAACTACAATGAGCAGTTCTTC
CDR3aa: CSGGNYNEQFF
v_gene: TRBV20-1
d_gene: NA
j_gene: TRBJ2-1
abundance: few

CDR3nt: TGTGCCACCAGCAGATTGAGGGGGCACACCGGGGAGCTGTTTTTT
CDR3aa: CATSRLRGHTGELFF
v_gene: TRBV15
d_gene: TRBD1
j_gene: TRBJ2-2
abundance: many

CDR3nt: TGTGCCAGCAGTGTGTCAGGGGGAAGTCAGCCCCAGCATTTT
CDR3aa: CASSVSGGSQPQHF
v_gene: TRBV6-1
d_gene: TRBD1
j_gene: TRBJ1-5
abundance: many

CDR3nt: TGTGCCAGCAACCGTGACCCGAATGGCGAGCAGTACTTC
CDR3aa: CASNRDPNGEQYF
v_gene: TRBV6-5
d_gene: NA
j_gene: TRBJ2-7
abundance: NA

CDR3nt: TGTGCCAGCAGTATACTAGCGGGAGTCCGGGGGAATGAGCAGTTCTTC
CDR3aa: CASSILAGVRGNEQFF
v_gene: TRBV6-5
d_gene: TRBD2
j_gene: TRBJ2-1
abundance: few

CDR3nt: TGTGCCAGTACCCCCTCGGGACAGGCCCCCGGGGAGCTGTTTTTT
CDR3aa: CASTPSGQAPGELFF
v_gene: TRBV19
d_gene: TRBD1
j_gene: TRBJ2-2
abundance: NA

CDR3nt: TGCGCCAGCAGCCACACGGGGGGGACACAAGATACGCAGTATTTT
CDR3aa: CASSHTGGTQDTQYF
v_gene: TRBV4-3
d_gene: TRBD2
j_gene: TRBJ2-3
abundance: many

CDR3nt: TGTGCCAGCAGGGAGACAGGGAATAGCTTCGACGAGCAGTACTTC
CDR3aa: CASRETGNSFDEQYF
v_gene: TRBV27
d_gene: TRBD1
j_gene: TRBJ2-7
abundance: NA

CDR3nt: TGTGCCAGCAGTTTGAATGGGGGGTTGGGGCAAGAGACCCAGTACTTC
CDR3aa: CASSLNGGLGQETQYF
v_gene: TRBV27
d_gene: NA
j_gene: TRBJ2-5
abundance: many

CDR3nt: TGCGCCAGCCGGACTAGCGGTTACACAGATACGCAGTATTTT
CDR3aa: CASRTSGYTDTQYF
v_gene: TRBV5-1
d_gene: TRBD2
j_gene: TRBJ2-3
abundance: many

CDR3nt: TGTGCCAGCAGCCAATCCCGTTGGGGTGGCGGTCTAGCCAAAAACATTCAGTACTTC
CDR3aa: CASSQSRWGGGLAKNIQYF
v_gene: TRBV11-2
d_gene: NA
j_gene: TRBJ2-4
abundance: NA

CDR3nt: TGTGCCAGCAGTGAGCGTATCTCGGGGGTAGAGACCCAGTACTTC
CDR3aa: CASSERISGVETQYF
v_gene: TRBV25-1
d_gene: NA
j_gene: TRBJ2-5
abundance: many

CDR3nt: TGTGCCAGCACCCCGGGGGGGTTCAATCAGCCCCAGCATTTT
CDR3aa: CASTPGGFNQPQHF
v_gene: TRBV28
d_gene: NA
j_gene: TRBJ1-5
abundance: many

CDR3nt: TGTGCCATCGGCGCCTTCGGGGGGGACACCGCGGAGCTGTTTTTT
CDR3aa: CAIGAFGGDTAELFF
v_gene: TRBV10-3
d_gene: TRBD2
j_gene: TRBJ2-2
abundance: NA

CDR3nt: TGTGCCAGCAGCTTACTGCGGTCCTCCTACGAGCAGTACTTC
CDR3aa: CASSLLRSSYEQYF
v_gene: TRBV7-2
d_gene: NA
j_gene: TRBJ2-7
abundance: NA

CDR3nt: TGTGCCAGCACCCGGACAGAAACAGCGGGAGTTACCGGGGAGCTGTTTTTT
CDR3aa: CASTRTETAGVTGELFF
v_gene: TRBV7-6
d_gene: TRBD2
j_gene: TRBJ2-2
abundance: many

CDR3nt: TGCAGCGTTTATAGGGAGTACAATGAGCAGTTCTTC
CDR3aa: CSVYREYNEQFF
v_gene: TRBV29-1
d_gene: NA
j_gene: TRBJ2-1
abundance: many

CDR3nt: TGCAGCGTTGTCGTGTATACGCAGTATTTT
CDR3aa: CSVVVYTQYF
v_gene: TRBV29-1
d_gene: NA
j_gene: TRBJ2-3
abundance: many

CDR3nt: TGTGCCAGCAGCTTAGGGTCCGGTCATAGCAATCAGCCCCAGCATTTT
CDR3aa: CASSLGSGHSNQPQHF
v_gene: TRBV7-2
d_gene: NA
j_gene: TRBJ1-5
abundance: NA

CDR3nt: TGCGCCAGCAGCCGGGGACAGGCAGCAACTAATGAAAAACTGTTTTTT
CDR3aa: CASSRGQAATNEKLFF
v_gene: TRBV5-1
d_gene: TRBD1
j_gene: TRBJ1-4
abundance: few

CDR3nt: TGTGCCAGCAGCAACCCCGGACAAGTCCGTTACGAGCAGTACTTC
CDR3aa: CASSNPGQVRYEQYF
v_gene: TRBV11-1
d_gene: NA
j_gene: TRBJ2-7
abundance: few

CDR3nt: TGTGCCACCAGTGCTGGTAGCGGAACTACGCAGTATTTT
CDR3aa: CATSAGSGTTQYF
v_gene: TRBV24-1
d_gene: NA
j_gene: TRBJ2-3
abundance: many

CDR3nt: TGTGCCAGCAGTTTAGGGAGACTCACCGGGGAGCTGTTTTTT
CDR3aa: CASSLGRLTGELFF
v_gene: TRBV12-3/TRBV12-4
d_gene: NA
j_gene: TRBJ2-2
abundance: many

CDR3nt: TGTGCCAGCTCACCATTGGGACTAGCGGGAGGTGGCGAGCAGTACTTC
CDR3aa: CASSPLGLAGGGEQYF
v_gene: TRBV18
d_gene: TRBD2
j_gene: TRBJ2-7
abundance: NA

CDR3nt: TGTGCCAGCAGTAACCGAGGCGGGCGGCGCCTCTACGAGCAGTACTTC
CDR3aa: CASSNRGGRRLYEQYF
v_gene: TRBV12-3/TRBV12-4
d_gene: NA
j_gene: TRBJ2-7
abundance: many

CDR3nt: TGTGCCAGCAGCTTAGCTGGGTTAGCGGGAACGTTCTTC
CDR3aa: CASSLAGLAGTFF
v_gene: TRBV7-2
d_gene: TRBD2
j_gene: TRBJ2-1
abundance: few

CDR3nt: TGTGCCACTGGGACAGGGGGAAATCAGCCCCAGCATTTT
CDR3aa: CATGTGGNQPQHF
v_gene: TRBV12-3/TRBV12-4
d_gene: TRBD1
j_gene: TRBJ1-5
abundance: many

CDR3nt: TGCAGTGCTCAACTCCTACGAAGCTACGAGCAGTACTTC
CDR3aa: CSAQLLRSYEQYF
v_gene: TRBV20-1
d_gene: NA
j_gene: TRBJ2-7
abundance: many

CDR3nt: TGTGCCAGCAGTTTAGCCGACGGGAGGGGCGGGGAGCTGTTTTTT
CDR3aa: CASSLADGRGGELFF
v_gene: TRBV12-3/TRBV12-4
d_gene: TRBD2
j_gene: TRBJ2-2
abundance: few

CDR3nt: TGTGCCAGCAGCCAAGTTCGGGGTCCCGGGGAGCTGTTTTTT
CDR3aa: CASSQVRGPGELFF
v_gene: TRBV3-1
d_gene: NA
j_gene: TRBJ2-2
abundance: few

CDR3nt: TGTGCCAGCAGGCCGCCTCAGGGGCGACAAGAGACCCAGTACTTC
CDR3aa: CASRPPQGRQETQYF
v_gene: TRBV7-2
d_gene: NA
j_gene: TRBJ2-5
abundance: few

CDR3nt: TGTGCCAGCAGTGAAGTAGGGGCCGACGGGGAGCTGTTTTTT
CDR3aa: CASSEVGADGELFF
v_gene: TRBV2
d_gene: NA
j_gene: TRBJ2-2
abundance: NA

CDR3nt: TGTGCCAGCAGCATTACTAGCGGGAGGGCCCCCGGGGAGCTGTTTTTT
CDR3aa: CASSITSGRAPGELFF
v_gene: TRBV7-2
d_gene: TRBD2
j_gene: TRBJ2-2
abundance: few

CDR3nt: TGTGCCAGCAGCCCCCCGGGGGGCGGGAGGGCGCAGTATTTT
CDR3aa: CASSPPGGGRAQYF
v_gene: TRBV7-6
d_gene: TRBD2
j_gene: TRBJ2-3
abundance: NA